This TCR beta chain emerged from a study of T cell repertoires in cytomegalovirus infection. Study-wide background: Public TCR beta signature analysis indicated the presence of both CMV infection and matching HLA type.

Findings and limits, study-wide: There were HLA-C-restricted CMV-specific TCR beta clonotypes dominating the ex vivo response.

For this clonotype: Its antigen is not identified.

This CDR3 is 14 amino acids long. Germline V gene sequence: CDR1 LNHDA, CDR2 SQIVND (reference sequence). The V end was cut by 2 bases, the J end by 1 base, with 9 bases between. TCRdb reprocessed the reads with MiXCR, giving one entry per CDR3 protein. Of under 300,000 distinct CDR3 sequences listed, approximately 15% are singletons. This receptor was obtained from a human donor in good health (CMV status not recorded). Some clones in this sample may be carry-over from other donors' samples. J is TRBJ2-7 and V is TRBV19; D gene uncertain. The sequenced sample consisted of CD8+ T cells from PBMCs. The chain's CDR3 is CASSILDGSYEQYF. The CDR3 DNA follows: TGTGCCAGTAGTATACTCGACGGATCCTACGAGCAGTACTTC.